Listed here is a single T cell receptor beta chain. This specimen comes from a study of control samples from healthy donors and cancer patients. The table came from immunoSEQ multiplex PCR; TCRdb's copy has only in-frame clones and leaves some out. This table has tens of thousands of clones, roughly 90% appearing once. Per the germline V gene, CDR1 is MNHEY and CDR2 is SVGAGI. This CDR3 comprises 12 residues. Deletions cut 4 bases from V and 4 bases from J, with 8 bases between. The clonotype was recovered from a man in his 60s with colorectal cancer. The sample taken for sequencing was PBMCs. The chain carries TRBV6-5 and TRBJ2-7; D is unclear. The DNA of the CDR3 is TGTGCCAGCAGTTGGGTTCTGTACGAGCAGTACTTC. It yields the protein CASSWVLYEQYF.